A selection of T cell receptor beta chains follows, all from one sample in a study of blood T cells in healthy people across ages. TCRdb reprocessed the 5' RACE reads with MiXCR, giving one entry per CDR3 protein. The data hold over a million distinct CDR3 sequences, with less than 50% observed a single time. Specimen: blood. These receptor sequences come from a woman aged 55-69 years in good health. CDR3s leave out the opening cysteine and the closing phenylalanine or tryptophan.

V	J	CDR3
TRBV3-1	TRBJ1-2	ASSLRDTLFYGYT
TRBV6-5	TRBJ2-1	ASSRTSTYNEQF
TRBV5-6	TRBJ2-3	ASNPLLGGLASSTQY
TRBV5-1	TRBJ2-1	ASSGLAGGITEQF
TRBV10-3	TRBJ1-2	AISDPYGYT
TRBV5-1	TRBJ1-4	ASSFQGAAGGEKLF
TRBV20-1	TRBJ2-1	SARATSAKSSYNEQF
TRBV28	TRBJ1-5	ASRELNQPQH
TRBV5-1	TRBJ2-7	ASSLAGGPLYEQY
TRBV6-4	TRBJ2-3	ASSPRASGIADTQY
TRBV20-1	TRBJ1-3	SAVTGGSGNTIY
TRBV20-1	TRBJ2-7	SARTSGRATYEQY
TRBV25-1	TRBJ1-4	ASSSFSGRNEKLF
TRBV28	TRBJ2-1	ASRNPGGYNEQF
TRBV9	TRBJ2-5	ASSAGGQVETQY
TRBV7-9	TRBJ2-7	ASSLMSGTNYEQY
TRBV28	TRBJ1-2	ASSPGGGDAYGYT
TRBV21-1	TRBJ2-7	ASSSPGGTSGSLYEQY
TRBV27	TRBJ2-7	ASSSPPRGIYEQY
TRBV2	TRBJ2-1	ASRKESNSYNEQF
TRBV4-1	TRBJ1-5	ASSQYSNQPQH
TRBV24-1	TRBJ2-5	ATQTGGFETQY
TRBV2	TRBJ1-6	VSSKGRGASSPLH
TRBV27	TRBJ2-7	ASSLFGGVYEQY
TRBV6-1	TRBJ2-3	ASSPLSGYTDTQY
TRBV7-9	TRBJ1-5	ASSLVGGNQPQH
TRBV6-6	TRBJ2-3	ASSYGAGGAGADTQY
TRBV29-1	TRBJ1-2	SGQSGEGYGYT
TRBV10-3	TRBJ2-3	AISLLAGTDTQY
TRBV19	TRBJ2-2	ASSLDREVGELF
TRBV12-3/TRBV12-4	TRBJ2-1	ASSSRLAGKGEQF
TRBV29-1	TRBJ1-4	SVERGGGERLF
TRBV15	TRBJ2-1	ATSGQVRRQRNEQF
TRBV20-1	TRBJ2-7	SAAQGLAYEQY
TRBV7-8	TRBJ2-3	ASSLGIPADTQY
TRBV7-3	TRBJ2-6	ASSATGTAPSGANVLT
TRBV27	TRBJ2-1	ASSSGLAGVEQF
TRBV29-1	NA	SVAWGADEQY
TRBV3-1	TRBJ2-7	ASSLGLAENYEQY
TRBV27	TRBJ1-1	ASSSTGPSEAF
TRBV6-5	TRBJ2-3	ASSYRLAGGGDTQY